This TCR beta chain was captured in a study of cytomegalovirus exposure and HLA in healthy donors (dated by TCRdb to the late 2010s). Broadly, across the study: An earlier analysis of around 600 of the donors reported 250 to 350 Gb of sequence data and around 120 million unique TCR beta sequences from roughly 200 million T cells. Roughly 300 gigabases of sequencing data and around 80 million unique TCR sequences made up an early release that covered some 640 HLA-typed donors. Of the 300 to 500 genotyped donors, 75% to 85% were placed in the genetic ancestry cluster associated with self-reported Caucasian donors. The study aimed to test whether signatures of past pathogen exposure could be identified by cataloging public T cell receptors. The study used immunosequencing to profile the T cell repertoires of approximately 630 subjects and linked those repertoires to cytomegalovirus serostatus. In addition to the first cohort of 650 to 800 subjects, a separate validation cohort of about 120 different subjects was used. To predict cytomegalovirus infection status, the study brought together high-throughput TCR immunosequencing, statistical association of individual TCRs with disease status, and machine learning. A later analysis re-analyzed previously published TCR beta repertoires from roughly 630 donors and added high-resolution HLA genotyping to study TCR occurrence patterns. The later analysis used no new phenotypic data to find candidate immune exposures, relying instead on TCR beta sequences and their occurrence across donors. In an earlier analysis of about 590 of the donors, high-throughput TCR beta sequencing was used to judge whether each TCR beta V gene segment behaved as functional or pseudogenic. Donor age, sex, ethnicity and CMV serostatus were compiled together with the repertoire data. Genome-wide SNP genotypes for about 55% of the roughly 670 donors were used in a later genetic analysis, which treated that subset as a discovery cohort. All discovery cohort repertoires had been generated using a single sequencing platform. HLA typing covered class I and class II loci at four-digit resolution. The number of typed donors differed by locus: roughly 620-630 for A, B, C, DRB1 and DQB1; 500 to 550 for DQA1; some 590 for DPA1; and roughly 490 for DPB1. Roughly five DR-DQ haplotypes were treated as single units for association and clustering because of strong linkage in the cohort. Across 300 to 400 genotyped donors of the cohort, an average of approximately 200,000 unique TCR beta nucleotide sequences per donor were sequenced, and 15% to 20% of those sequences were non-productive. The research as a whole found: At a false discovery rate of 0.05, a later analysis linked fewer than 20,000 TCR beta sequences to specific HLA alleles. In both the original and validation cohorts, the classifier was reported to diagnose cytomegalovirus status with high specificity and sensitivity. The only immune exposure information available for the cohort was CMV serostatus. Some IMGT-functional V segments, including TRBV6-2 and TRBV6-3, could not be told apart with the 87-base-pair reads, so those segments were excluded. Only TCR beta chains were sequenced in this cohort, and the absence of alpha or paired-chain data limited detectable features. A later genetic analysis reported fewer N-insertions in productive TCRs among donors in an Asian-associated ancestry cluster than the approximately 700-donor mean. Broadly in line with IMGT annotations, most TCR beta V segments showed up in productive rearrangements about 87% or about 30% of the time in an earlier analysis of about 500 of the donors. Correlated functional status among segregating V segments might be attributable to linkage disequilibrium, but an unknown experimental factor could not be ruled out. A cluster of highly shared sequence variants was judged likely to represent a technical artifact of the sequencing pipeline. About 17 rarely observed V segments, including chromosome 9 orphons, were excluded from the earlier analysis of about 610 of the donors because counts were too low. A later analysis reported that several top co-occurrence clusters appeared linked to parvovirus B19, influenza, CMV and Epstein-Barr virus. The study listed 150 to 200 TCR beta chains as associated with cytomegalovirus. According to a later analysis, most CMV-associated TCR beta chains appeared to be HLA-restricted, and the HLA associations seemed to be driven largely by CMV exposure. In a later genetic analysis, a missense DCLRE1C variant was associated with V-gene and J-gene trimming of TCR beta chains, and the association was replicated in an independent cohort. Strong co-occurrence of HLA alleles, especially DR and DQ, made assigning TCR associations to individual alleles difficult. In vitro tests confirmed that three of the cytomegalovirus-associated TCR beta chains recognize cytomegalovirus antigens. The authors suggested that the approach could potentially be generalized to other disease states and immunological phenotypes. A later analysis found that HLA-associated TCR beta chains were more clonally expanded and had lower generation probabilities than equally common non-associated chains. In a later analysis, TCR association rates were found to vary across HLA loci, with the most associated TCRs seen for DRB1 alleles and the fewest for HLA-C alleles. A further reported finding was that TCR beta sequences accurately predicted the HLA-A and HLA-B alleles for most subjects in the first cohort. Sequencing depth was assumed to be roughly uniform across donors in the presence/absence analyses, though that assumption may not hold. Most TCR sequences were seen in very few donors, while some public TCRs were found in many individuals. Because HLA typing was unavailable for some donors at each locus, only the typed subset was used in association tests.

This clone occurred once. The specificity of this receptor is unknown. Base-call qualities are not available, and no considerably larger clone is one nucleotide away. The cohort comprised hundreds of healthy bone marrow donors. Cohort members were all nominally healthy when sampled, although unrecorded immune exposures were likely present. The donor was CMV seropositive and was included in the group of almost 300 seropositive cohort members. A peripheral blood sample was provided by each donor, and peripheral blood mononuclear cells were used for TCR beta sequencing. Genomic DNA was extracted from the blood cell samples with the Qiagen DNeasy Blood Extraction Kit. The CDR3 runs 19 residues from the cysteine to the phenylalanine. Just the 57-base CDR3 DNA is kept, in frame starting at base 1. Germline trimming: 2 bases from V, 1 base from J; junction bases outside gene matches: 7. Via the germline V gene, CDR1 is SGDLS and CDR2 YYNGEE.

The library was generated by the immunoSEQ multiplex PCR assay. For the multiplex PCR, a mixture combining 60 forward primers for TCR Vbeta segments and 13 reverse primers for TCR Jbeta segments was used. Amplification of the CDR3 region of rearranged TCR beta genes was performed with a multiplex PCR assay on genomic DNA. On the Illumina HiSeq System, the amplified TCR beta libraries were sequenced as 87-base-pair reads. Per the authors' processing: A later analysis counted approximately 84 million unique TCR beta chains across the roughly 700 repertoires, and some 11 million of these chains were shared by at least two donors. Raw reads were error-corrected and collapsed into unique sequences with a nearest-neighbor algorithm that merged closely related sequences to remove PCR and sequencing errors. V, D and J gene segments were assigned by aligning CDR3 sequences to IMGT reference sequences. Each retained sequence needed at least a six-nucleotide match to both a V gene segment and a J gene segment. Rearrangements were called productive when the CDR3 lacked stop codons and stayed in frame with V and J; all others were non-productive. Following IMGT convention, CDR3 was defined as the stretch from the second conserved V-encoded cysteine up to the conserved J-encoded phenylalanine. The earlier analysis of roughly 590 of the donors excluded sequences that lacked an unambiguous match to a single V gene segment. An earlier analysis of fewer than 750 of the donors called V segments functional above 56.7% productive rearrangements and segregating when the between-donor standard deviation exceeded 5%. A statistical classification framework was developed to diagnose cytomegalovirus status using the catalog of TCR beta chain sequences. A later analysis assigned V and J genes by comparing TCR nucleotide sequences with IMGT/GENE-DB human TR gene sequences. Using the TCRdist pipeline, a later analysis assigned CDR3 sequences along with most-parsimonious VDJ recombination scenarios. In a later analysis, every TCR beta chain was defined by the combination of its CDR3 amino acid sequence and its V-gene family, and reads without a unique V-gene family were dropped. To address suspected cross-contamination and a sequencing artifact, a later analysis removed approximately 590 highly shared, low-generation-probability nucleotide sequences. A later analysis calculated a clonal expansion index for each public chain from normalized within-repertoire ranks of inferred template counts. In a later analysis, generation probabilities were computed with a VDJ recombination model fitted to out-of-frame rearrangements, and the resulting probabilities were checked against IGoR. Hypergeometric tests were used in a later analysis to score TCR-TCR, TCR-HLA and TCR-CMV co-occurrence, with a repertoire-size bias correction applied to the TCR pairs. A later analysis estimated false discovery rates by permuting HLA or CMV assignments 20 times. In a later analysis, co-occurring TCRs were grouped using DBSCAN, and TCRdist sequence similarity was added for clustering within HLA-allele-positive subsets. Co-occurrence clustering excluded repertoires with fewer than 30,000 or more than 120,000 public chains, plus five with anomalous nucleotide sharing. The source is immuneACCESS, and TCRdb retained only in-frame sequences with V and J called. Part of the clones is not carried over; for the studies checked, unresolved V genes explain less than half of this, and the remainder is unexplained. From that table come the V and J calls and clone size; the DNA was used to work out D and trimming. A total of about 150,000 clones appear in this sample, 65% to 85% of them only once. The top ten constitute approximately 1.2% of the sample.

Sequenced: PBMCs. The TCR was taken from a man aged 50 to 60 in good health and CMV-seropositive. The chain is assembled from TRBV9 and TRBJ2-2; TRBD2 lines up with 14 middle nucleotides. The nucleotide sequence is TGTGCCAGCAGCGTGCAGGGACTAGCGGGGGCCCAGAACACCGGGGAGCTGTTTTTT. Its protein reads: CASSVQGLAGAQNTGELFF.